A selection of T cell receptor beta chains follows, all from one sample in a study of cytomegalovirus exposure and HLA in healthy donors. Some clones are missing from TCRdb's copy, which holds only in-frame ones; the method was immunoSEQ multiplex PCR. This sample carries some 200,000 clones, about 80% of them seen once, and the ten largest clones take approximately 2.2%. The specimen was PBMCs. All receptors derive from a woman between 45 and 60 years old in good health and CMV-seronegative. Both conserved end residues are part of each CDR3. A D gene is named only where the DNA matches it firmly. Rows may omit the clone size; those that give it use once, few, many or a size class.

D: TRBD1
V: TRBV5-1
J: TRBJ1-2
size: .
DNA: TGCGCCAGCAGCCCCCGGGGGGGGGACAGCTATGGCTACACCTTC
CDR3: CASSPRGGDSYGYTF

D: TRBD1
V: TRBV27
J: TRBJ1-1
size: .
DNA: TGTGCCAGCAGTTTAACCGGGACAGCGAACACTGAAGCTTTCTTT
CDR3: CASSLTGTANTEAFF

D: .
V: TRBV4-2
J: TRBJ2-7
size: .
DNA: TGTGCCAGCAGCCACCCGGGCTACGAGCAGTACTTC
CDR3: CASSHPGYEQYF

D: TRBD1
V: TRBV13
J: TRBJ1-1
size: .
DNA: TGTGCCAGCTGCGTGTTCACAGGGGCCCGGAACACTGAAGCTTTCTTT
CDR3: CASCVFTGARNTEAFF

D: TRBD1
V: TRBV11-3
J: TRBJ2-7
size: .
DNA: TGTGCCAGCAGCCAGGGGGCAGGGAGGCACGAGCAGTACTTC
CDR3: CASSQGAGRHEQYF

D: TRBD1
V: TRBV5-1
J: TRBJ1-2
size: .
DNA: TGCGCCAGCAGCGGACAGGGGCTTAACTATGGCTACACCTTC
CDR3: CASSGQGLNYGYTF

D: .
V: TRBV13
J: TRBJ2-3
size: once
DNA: TGTGCCAGCAGTTTAGGGAACCTAGGGGGAGATACGCAGTATTTT
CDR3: CASSLGNLGGDTQYF

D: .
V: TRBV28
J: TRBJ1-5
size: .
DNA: TGTGCCAGCTGTGGGCCCGGCAATCAGCCCCAGCATTTT
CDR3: CASCGPGNQPQHF

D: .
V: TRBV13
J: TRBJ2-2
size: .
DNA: TGTGCCAGCCGACGGGAGACCGCGAACACCGGGGAGCTGTTTTTT
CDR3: CASRRETANTGELFF

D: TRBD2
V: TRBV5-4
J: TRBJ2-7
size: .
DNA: TGTGCCAGCAGCTTGGGACTAGCGGGACAAACTTACGAGCAGTACTTC
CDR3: CASSLGLAGQTYEQYF

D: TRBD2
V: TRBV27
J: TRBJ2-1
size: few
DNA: TGTGCCAGCACCCCCGGGGGGGCGGGAGTGATTGGGTCCTACAATGAGCAGTTCTTC
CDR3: CASTPGGAGVIGSYNEQFF

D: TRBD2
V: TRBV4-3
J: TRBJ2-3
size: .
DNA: TGCGCCAGCAGCCAAGGACTAGCGGGGGTCTATACGCAGTATTTT
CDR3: CASSQGLAGVYTQYF

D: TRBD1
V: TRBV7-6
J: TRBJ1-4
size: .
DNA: TGTGCCAGCAGCCGAAGGGACAGAAAACTGTTTTTT
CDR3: CASSRRDRKLFF

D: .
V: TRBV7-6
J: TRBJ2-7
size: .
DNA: TGTGCCAGCAGCTTAAAGGGACATGCCTACGAGCAGTACTTC
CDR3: CASSLKGHAYEQYF

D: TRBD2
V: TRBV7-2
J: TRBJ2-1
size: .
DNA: TGTGCCAGCAGCTTAGTTTTGACGGGGGGGGTCGGGGATGAGCAGTTCTTC
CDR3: CASSLVLTGGVGDEQFF

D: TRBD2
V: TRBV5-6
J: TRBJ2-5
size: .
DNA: TGTGCCAGCAGCTACCCTAGCGGGGGGTTCCAAGAGACCCAGTACTTC
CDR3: CASSYPSGGFQETQYF

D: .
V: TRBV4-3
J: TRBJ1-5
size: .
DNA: TGCGCCAGCAGCCAAGATGGGGGCTACAATCAGCCCCAGCATTTT
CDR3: CASSQDGGYNQPQHF

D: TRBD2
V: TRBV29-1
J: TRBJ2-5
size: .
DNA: TGCAGCGGGAGGGAGGGTGCCAAAGAGACCCAGTACTTC
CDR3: CSGREGAKETQYF

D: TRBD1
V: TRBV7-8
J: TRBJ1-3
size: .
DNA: TGTGCCAGCAGCCTCGGGACAGCTGGAAACACCATATATTTT
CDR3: CASSLGTAGNTIYF

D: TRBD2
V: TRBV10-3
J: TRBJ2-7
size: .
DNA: TGTGCCACCGGCGGCGGGGGACGGTACGAGCAGTACTTC
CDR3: CATGGGGRYEQYF

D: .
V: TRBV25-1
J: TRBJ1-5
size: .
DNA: TGTGCCAGCAGTGAAACAGGGCCGGGGCAGCCCCAGCATTTT
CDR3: CASSETGPGQPQHF

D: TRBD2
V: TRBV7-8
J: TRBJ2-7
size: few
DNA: TGTGCCAGCAGCTCTCGGGAGGGGCAGGTTCCCTACGAGCAGTACTTC
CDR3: CASSSREGQVPYEQYF

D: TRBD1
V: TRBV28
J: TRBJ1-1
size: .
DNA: TGTGCCAGCAGTTTAGATGGGACAGGGGCCCCAAACACTGAAGCTTTCTTT
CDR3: CASSLDGTGAPNTEAFF

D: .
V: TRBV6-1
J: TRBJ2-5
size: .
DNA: TGTGCCAGCAGTGGGGGAGTCAGCGAGACCCAGTACTTC
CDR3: CASSGGVSETQYF

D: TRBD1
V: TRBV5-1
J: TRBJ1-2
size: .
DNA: TGCGCCAGCAGCCCGGACAGGGGGCTTGGCTACACCTTC
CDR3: CASSPDRGLGYTF

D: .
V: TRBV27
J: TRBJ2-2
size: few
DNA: TGTGCCAGCAGGAGATTCACCGGGGAGCTGTTTTTT
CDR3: CASRRFTGELFF

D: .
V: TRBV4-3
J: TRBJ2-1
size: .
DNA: TGCGCCAGCAGCCTCGACTACTTGACATCCTACAATGAGCAGTTCTTC
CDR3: CASSLDYLTSYNEQFF

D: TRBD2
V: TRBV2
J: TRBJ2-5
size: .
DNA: TGTGCCAGCAAACTAGCGGGAGTGTCAGAGACCCAGTACTTC
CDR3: CASKLAGVSETQYF

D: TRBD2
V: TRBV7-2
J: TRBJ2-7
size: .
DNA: TGTGCCAGCAGCCCCCGGGGGGGGCCGAACGAGCAGTACTTC
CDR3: CASSPRGGPNEQYF

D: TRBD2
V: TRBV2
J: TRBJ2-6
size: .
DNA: TGTGCCGGCAGTCGACTAGCGGGGGGCCCTGGGGCCAACGTCCTGACTTTC
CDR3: CAGSRLAGGPGANVLTF

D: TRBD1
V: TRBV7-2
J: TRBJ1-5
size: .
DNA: TGTGCCAGCAGCTTTGGCAGCGACAGGGAAGAATATTATCAGCCCCAGCATTTT
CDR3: CASSFGSDREEYYQPQHF

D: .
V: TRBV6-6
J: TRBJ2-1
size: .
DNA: TGTGCCAGCAGTGGAGGTCCTGACAATGAGCAGTTCTTC
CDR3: CASSGGPDNEQFF

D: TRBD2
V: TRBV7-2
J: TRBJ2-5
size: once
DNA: TGTGCCAGCAGCTTAGGCGGACTAGCGGCGTTCACAGAGACCCAGTACTTC
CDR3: CASSLGGLAAFTETQYF

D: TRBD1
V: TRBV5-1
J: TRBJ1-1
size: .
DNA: TGCGCCAGCAGCCGACAGGGGGCGGTTATGAACACTGAAGCTTTCTTT
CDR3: CASSRQGAVMNTEAFF

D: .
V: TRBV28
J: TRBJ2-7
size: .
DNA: TGTGCCAGCAAACCTGGGGGCAGGGCTGGCCACGAGCAGTACTTC
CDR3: CASKPGGRAGHEQYF

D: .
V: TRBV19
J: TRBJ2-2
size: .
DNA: TGTGCCAGTAGTATGGGCCCCATAGGGGTCGGGGAGCTGTTTTTT
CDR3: CASSMGPIGVGELFF

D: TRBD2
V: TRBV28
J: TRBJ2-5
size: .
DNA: TGTGCCAGCAGTGGAGGGACTAGCGGGAGTACGTTTCAGACCCAGTACTTC
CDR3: CASSGGTSGSTFQTQYF

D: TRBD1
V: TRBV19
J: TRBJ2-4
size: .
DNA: TGTGCCAGTAGTAGCCCCTTCACCTGGGACAGTCAAAACATTCAGTACTTC
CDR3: CASSSPFTWDSQNIQYF

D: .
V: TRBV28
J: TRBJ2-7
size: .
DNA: TGTGCCAGCAGCAGGATTAGCGGCCGCTCCTACGAGCAGTACTTC
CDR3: CASSRISGRSYEQYF

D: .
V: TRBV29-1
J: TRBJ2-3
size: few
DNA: TGCAGCGTACCCGGGAGACTACTCACAGATACGCAGTATTTT
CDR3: CSVPGRLLTDTQYF

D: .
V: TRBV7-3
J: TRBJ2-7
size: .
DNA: TGTGCCAGCAGCCCCGAAGGGGGAGCAAACCACGAGCAGTACTTC
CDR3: CASSPEGGANHEQYF

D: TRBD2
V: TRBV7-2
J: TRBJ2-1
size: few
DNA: TGTGCCAGCAGCCCGGGAGGCCAGGTTCGCTATGAGCAGTTCTTC
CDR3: CASSPGGQVRYEQFF

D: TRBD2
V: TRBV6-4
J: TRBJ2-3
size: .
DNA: TGTGCCAGCAGCCCTACTAGCGGGAGCGTAGATACGCAGTATTTT
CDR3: CASSPTSGSVDTQYF

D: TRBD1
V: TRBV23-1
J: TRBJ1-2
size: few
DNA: TGCGCCTGCAAATCAGGGGGCGCCCATGGCTACACCTTC
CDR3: CACKSGGAHGYTF

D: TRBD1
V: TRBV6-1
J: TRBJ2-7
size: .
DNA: TGTGCCAGTAGGCCACCGGGACAGTCTTGGGAGCAGTACTTC
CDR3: CASRPPGQSWEQYF

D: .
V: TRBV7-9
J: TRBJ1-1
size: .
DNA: TGTGCCAGCAGCTTAGGGCTAGGCACTGAAGCTTTCTTT
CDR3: CASSLGLGTEAFF

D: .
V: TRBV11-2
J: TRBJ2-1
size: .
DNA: TGTGCCAGCAGCTTAGGGGCGGGCCCCTTCGATGAGCAGTTCTTC
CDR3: CASSLGAGPFDEQFF

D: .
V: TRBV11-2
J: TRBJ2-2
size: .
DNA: TGTGCCAGCAACCCGAACAGGAACACCGGGGAGCTGTTTTTT
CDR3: CASNPNRNTGELFF

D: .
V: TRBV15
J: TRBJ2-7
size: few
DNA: TGTGCCACCAGCAAGACTAACTACGAGCAGTACTTC
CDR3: CATSKTNYEQYF

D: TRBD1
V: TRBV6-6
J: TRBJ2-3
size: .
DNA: TGTGCCGCCGCCGGACAGGGGCTTTCCGCAGATACGCAGTATTTT
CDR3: CAAAGQGLSADTQYF

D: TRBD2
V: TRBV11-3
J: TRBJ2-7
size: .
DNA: TGTGCCAGCAGCCTAAGCGGGGGGAGCTCCTACGAGCAGTACTTC
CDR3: CASSLSGGSSYEQYF

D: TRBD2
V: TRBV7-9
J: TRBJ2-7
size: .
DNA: TGTGCCAGCAGGGGGCAGGGACTAGCGGGGGGCCAGCAGTACTTC
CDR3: CASRGQGLAGGQQYF

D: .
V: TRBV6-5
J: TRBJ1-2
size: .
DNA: TGTGCCAGCAGTTACGACGGGGGGAGGTCGGGTGGCTACACCTTC
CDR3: CASSYDGGRSGGYTF